This T cell receptor (beta chain) was captured by sequencing in a study of metastatic and nonmetastatic thyroid tumors. About the research overall: Repertoires from malignant and benign thyroid patients were compared across blood and tumor or nodule tissue. Study conclusions and caveats: For both blood and tumor, malignant thyroid tumors reportedly showed significantly higher TCR beta diversity than benign nodules did.

Per the study methods: Building a distant-metastasis classifier for papillary thyroid cancer drew on CDR3 differences across clinicopathological groups. TCRdb recomputed clones from the PCR reads via MiXCR. TCRdb's processing, not the authors', yielded these V and J calls. Of around 19,000 clones in the sample, 20% to 25% are singletons; the top ten hold about 6%. Not a single patient had been given any form of treatment at any point before undergoing thyroid surgery. The sample holds a few counts of this clone. Its antigen is unknown. One end of the junction varies from germline; a read error may be responsible. The receptor comes from a female donor with papillary thyroid cancer or a benign thyroid nodule (not recorded which). Some clones in this sample may be carry-over from other donors' samples. Sequencing was done on a sample of tumor tissue.

CDR3 nucleotide sequence: TGTGCCAGCAGTCGGACAGTCACCCCCTATGTCTACACCTTC. Protein product: CASSRTVTPYVYTF. This chain connects TRBV28 to TRBJ1-2; weak D call: TRBD1 (6 bases). CDR3 size: 14 residues. Germline V gene sequence: CDR1 MDHEN, CDR2 SYDVKM.